Below, 13 T cell receptor beta chains from the same sample are listed, as sequenced in a study of cytomegalovirus exposure and HLA in healthy donors. Use of 60 Vbeta and 13 Jbeta primers characterized the PCR. Generated by immunoSEQ multiplex PCR, the TCRdb table keeps only in-frame clones and is missing some. The sample has about 100,000 clones, more than 75% seen once. The specimen was PBMCs. These receptors all stem from a woman aged 45-65 years in good health and CMV-seropositive.

A word on this clone: One end of the junction varies from germline; a read error may be responsible. This chain links TRBV7-7 with TRBJ2-5; D not certain. This CDR3 has 14 residues. CDR1 is SSHAT and CDR2 is FNYEAQ in the germline V gene (reference sequence). The CDR3 DNA is TGTGCTAGCAGCTTGGGTGCAGGTCAAGAGACCCAGTACTTC. Residues: CASSLGAGQETQYF.

J is TRBJ2-7 and V is TRBV7-9, with D perhaps matching TRBD2 (6 bases). Per germline, CDR1 SEHNR and CDR2 FQNEAQ (reference sequence). The CDR3 is 16 residues long. Trimming left V 5 bases short and J 6 bases short, with 23 bases between. CDR3 loop: CASSLNGPRRALEQYF. CDR3 nucleotides: TGTGCCAGCAGCCTTAACGGGCCCAGGAGGGCCCTCGAGCAGTACTTC.

This clone has a single count. Here the CDR3 reads CASSLSPLYGQFF. The CDR3 DNA follows: TGTGCCAGCAGCTTATCTCCCCTTTACGGGCAGTTCTTC. The genes are TRBV11-2 and TRBJ2-1; no clear D. The CDR3 runs 13 residues. The germline CDR1 and CDR2 sequences are SGHAT and FQNNGV. Trimming shortened V by 2 bases and J by 12 bases, and 14 bases separated the two germline ends. Full variable domain (rest looked up from reference TRBV11-2 and TRBJ2-1): EAGVAQSPRYKIIEKRQSVAFWCNPISGHATLYWYQQILGQGPKLLIQFQNNGVVDDSQLPKDRFSAERLKGVDSTLKIQPAKLEDSAVYLCASSLSPLYGQFFGPGTRLTVL.

The chain links TRBV2 to TRBJ2-7, with 11 bases fitting TRBD2. The CDR3 is 15 residues long. Losses at the gene ends were 6 bases for V and 3 bases for J; bases not matched to a gene: 7. Germline lookup yields CDR1 SNHLY and CDR2 FYNNEI. CDR3 DNA sequence: TGTGCCAGCAGCGAACTAGCGGGAGTGGGCTACGAGCAGTACTTC. This codes for CASSELAGVGYEQYF.

The V call is TRBV6-1, the J call TRBJ1-5; maybe TRBD1 (5 bases). This CDR3 spans 16 amino acids. V dropped 0 bases and J dropped 0 bases, with 9 bases sitting between them. CDR1 and CDR2 from the germline V gene are MNHNS and SASEGT. CDR3 DNA sequence: TGTGCCAGCAGTGAAGCGGAAGGGGTTAGCAATCAGCCCCAGCATTTT. Its protein product is CASSEAEGVSNQPQHF.

This clone was observed a few times. This rearrangement joins TRBV29-1 to TRBJ2-1; TRBD1 agrees at 8 bases. The CDR3 is 14 amino acids. The trim removed 5 bases at V and 2 bases at J, leaving 5 bases unmatched. Germline V gene data show CDR1 as SQVTM and CDR2 as ANQGSEA. CDR3 DNA: TGCAGCGTTTCAGGACAGGGTCCCTACAATGAGCAGTTCTTC. Amino acids: CSVSGQGPYNEQFF.

This sequence joins TRBV5-4 and TRBJ2-1, with 8 positions matching TRBD2. Germline lookup yields CDR1 SGHNT and CDR2 YYREEE (reference sequence). V lost 2 bases and J lost 7; bases outside the gene matches: 11. The CDR3 is 16 residues long. DNA of the CDR3: TGTGCCAGCAGCTTTCGAGACGCGGGAGGTAGGAATGAGCAGTTCTTC. This translates into CASSFRDAGGRNEQFF.

The chain recombines TRBV4-1 with TRBJ1-5; D is unresolved. The ends were cut back, 1 base at V and 4 bases at J, with 5 bases in the middle. Germline V gene data show CDR1 as MGHRA and CDR2 as YSYEKL. This CDR3 contains 13 residues. The CDR3 sequence: CASSQAVNQPQHF. CDR3 in DNA: TGCGCCAGCAGCCAAGCGGTAAATCAGCCCCAGCATTTT.

The chain is built from TRBV19 and TRBJ2-2; 7 bases are a match to TRBD2. This CDR3 is built from 15 residues. Germline CDR1 LNHDA, CDR2 SQIVND (reference sequence). V was pared by 8 bases and J by 3 bases, with 9 bases of the junction left unmatched. The CDR3 protein is CASGGEGWDTGELFF. In DNA form, the CDR3 reads TGTGCCAGTGGGGGGGAAGGGTGGGACACCGGGGAGCTGTTTTTT. The full variable domain, completed using reference TRBV19 and TRBJ2-2, is DGGITQSPKYLFRKEGQNVTLSCEQNLNHDAMYWYRQDPGQGLRLIYYSQIVNDFQKGDIAEGYSVSREKKESFPLTVTSAQKNPTAFYLCASGGEGWDTGELFFGEGSRLTVL.

V is TRBV5-6 and J is TRBJ2-2; TRBD2 is a possible D gene (6 bases). CDR3 size: 17 residues. Germline CDR1 is SGHDT and CDR2 is YYEEEE. V lost 4 bases and J 5 bases, leaving 21 bases between the germline ends. This CDR3 is CASSPLVGGLRTGELFF. CDR3 bases: TGTGCCAGCAGCCCTTTGGTCGGGGGACTGCGTACCGGGGAGCTGTTTTTT.

The rearrangement links TRBV11-2 to TRBJ2-7; 7 nucleotides line up with TRBD2. The germline CDR1 and CDR2 sequences are SGHAT and FQNNGV. The length of the CDR3 is 16 residues. V lost 0 bases to trimming and J lost 1 base; unmatched junction nucleotides: 6. DNA for the CDR3: TGTGCCAGCAGCTTAGATAGTGGCGGGAGATCCTACGAGCAGTACTTC. This translates into CASSLDSGGRSYEQYF.

To note about this clone: Other nucleotide sequences in the sample specify the same CDR3. This chain joins TRBV9 and TRBJ2-2, with TRBD1 matching 7 bases. There are 15 residues in the CDR3. Germline trimming cut 2 bases from V and 2 bases from J; bases unmatched to any gene: 3. The germline CDR1 and CDR2 sequences are SGDLS and YYNGEE. CDR3 sequence reads: CASSVGTVNTGELFF. CDR3 DNA: TGTGCCAGCAGCGTTGGGACAGTCAACACCGGGGAGCTGTTTTTT.

This clone was recorded a few times. The chain combines TRBV4-2 with TRBJ2-5, with TRBD2 matching over 8 bases. From germline, CDR1 is LGHNA and CDR2 YNFKEQ. The CDR3 sequence is 16 residues long. V was clipped by 5 bases and J by 4 bases; unmatched bases: 12. The CDR3 DNA is TGTGCCAGCAGCGAATATAGCGGGAATGGGCTAGAGACCCAGTACTTC. It specifies CASSEYSGNGLETQYF.